This T cell receptor beta chain was recorded in a study of T cells in localized non-small cell lung cancer. Study observations and caveats: Prolonged overall survival went with higher T cell density in the blood.

Sequenced by immunoSEQ multiplex PCR; TCRdb stores in-frame clones only, minus some. The sample shows some 130,000 clones, more than 80% of them seen only once. As concerns this clone: Its specificity is unknown.

This material consisted of peripheral blood, taken before any cancer treatment. This clonotype originated in a female donor of 60 years or more with stage I lung adenocarcinoma.

The CDR3 sequence: CASSYGRLNEQFF. The CDR3 nucleotides read TGTGCCAGCAGTTACGGTCGCCTAAATGAGCAGTTCTTC. This chain joins TRBV6-6 and TRBJ2-1; D not resolved. Deletions cut 2 bases from V and 7 bases from J, with 9 bases between. Germline V gene lookup returns CDR1 MNHNY and CDR2 SVGAGI (reference sequence). This CDR3 region has 13 residues.